This T cell receptor (beta chain) emerged from a study of cytomegalovirus exposure and HLA in healthy donors (dated by TCRdb to between 2016 and 2019). As for the study more broadly: The 666 repertoires of the first cohort and the roughly 110 validation repertoires were produced on the same platform, according to a later analysis. The study aimed to test whether cataloging public T cell receptors could reveal signatures of past pathogen exposure. Besides the first cohort of approximately 710 subjects, a separate validation cohort made up of 95 to 150 different subjects was used. To predict cytomegalovirus infection status, the study combined high-throughput TCR immunosequencing, statistical association of individual TCRs with disease status, and machine learning.

CDR1 and CDR2 (SNHLY, FYNNEI) derive from the germline V gene. The junction shows trimming of 6 bases on V and 3 bases on J, plus 9 bases between the germline ends. The CDR3 has 12 amino acids, counting the end cysteine and phenylalanine. Only the CDR3 portion is preserved as DNA: 36 bases, with reading frame beginning at the first base. As regards this clone: Its recognized antigen is unknown. Per-base quality was not reported, and no clone a single base away is much larger than it.

Donors formed part of the validation cohort, which comprised over a hundred subjects and was distinct from the first cohort of 666 subjects. The method was the immunoSEQ multiplex PCR assay. For the original study's pipeline: To diagnose cytomegalovirus status from the catalog of TCR beta chain sequences, a statistical classification framework was built. The immuneACCESS repertoire file appears here via TCRdb, limited to in-frame rearrangements. These files lack a portion of the clones; in checked studies, under half of the deficit traces to unresolved V genes, and the cause of the others is not known. V and J calls plus clone size are reproduced from that table; the DNA served to infer D and trimming. The sample table lists approximately 160,000 clones, 89% of them with a count of one. The ten biggest clones cover 4% to 5% of the sample. The study at large found these results: The study gave a list of some 150 TCR beta chains associated with cytomegalovirus. Across donors, most TCR sequences were observed very rarely, whereas some public TCRs were present in many individuals. All 120 or so repertoires were used to score co-occurrence in the validation cohort in a later analysis, because that analysis had no HLA typing for the cohort. Subsequent analysis determined that TCRs grouped into clusters in the first cohort also showed a tendency toward co-occurrence across the 90 to 150 validation repertoires, and 85% to 95% of cluster scores exceeded 0. The classifier was reported to diagnose cytomegalovirus status with high specificity and sensitivity in both the original and validation cohorts. It was suggested by the authors that the approach could potentially be generalized to other disease states and immunological phenotypes. In vitro tests confirmed that a few of the cytomegalovirus-associated TCR beta chains recognize cytomegalovirus antigens.

The sample was PBMCs. This TCR derives from a man in his late teens or twenties in good health and CMV-seropositive. The sequence joins TRBV2 to TRBJ2-7; matching of 6 bases hints at TRBD2 as the D gene. This receptor has the CDR3 CASSPGSYEQYF. The DNA sequence is TGTGCCAGCAGCCCCGGGAGCTACGAGCAGTACTTC.